This TCR beta chain was profiled in a study of T cell responses to AZD1222 COVID-19 vaccine. V gave up 0 bases and J gave up 7 bases, with 10 bases separating them. The CDR3 extends over 12 amino acids. CDR1 and CDR2 (germline): GTSNPN, SVGIG (reference sequence). Here immunoSEQ multiplex PCR was the method, and the copy in TCRdb shows in-frame clones only, minus some. The table lists 150,000 or so clones, 94% of them singletons. The chain joins TRBV30 to TRBJ2-7; D assignment may be TRBD1 or TRBD2 (5 bases each). Sequenced here: peripheral blood, sampled 28 days after the second AZD1222 dose. The origin of this receptor is an adult who received the AZD1222 COVID-19 vaccine. CDR3 in amino acids: CAWSVLGREQYF. As DNA, the CDR3 is TGTGCCTGGAGTGTCCTGGGACGGGAGCAGTACTTC.